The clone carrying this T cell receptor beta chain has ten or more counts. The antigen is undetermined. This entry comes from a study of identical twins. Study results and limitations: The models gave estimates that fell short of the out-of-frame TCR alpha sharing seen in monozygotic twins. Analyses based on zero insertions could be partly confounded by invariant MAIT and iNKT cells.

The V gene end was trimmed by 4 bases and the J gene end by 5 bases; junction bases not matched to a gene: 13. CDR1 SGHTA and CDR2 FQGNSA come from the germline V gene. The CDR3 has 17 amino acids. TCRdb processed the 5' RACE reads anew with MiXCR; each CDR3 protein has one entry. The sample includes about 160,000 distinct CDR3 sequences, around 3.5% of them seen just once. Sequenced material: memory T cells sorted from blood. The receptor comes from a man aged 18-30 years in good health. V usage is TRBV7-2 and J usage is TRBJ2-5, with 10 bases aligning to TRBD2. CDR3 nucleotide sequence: TGTGCCAGCAGCTACCCAGCGGGAGGGCTTTCGAAGGAGACCCAGTACTTC. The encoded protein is CASSYPAGGLSKETQYF.